This T cell receptor beta chain is from a study of OX40 agonist ivuxolimab in advanced cancers. With respect to this clone: Antigen specificity is unknown.

The assay was immunoSEQ multiplex PCR, and TCRdb's table has in-frame clones only and misses some. The data contain tens of thousands of clones, about 87% of them singletons. The study, taken as a whole, reports: At 0.1 to 3.0 mg/kg, clonal expansion of CD4+ and CD8+ blood T cells had occurred by week 6. Low normalized clonal expansion also occurred in some nonresponding patients.

This receptor was obtained from an adult with an advanced solid tumor such as melanoma, head and neck, liver or kidney cancer. The sample consisted of CD4+ or CD8+ T cells sorted from blood, taken in a trial of the OX40 agonist ivuxolimab.

The CDR3 nucleotides are TGCGCCAGCAGCTTGGATCCCCTAGCAGGGACAGAAGCTGGAAACACCATATATTTT. Encoded protein: CASSLDPLAGTEAGNTIYF. The chain carries TRBV5-1 and TRBJ1-3; 7 positions agree with TRBD1. Looked up from germline, CDR1 is SGHRS and CDR2 is YFSETQ. Trimming cost V 0 bases and J 2 bases; bases outside gene matches: 14. CDR3 length: 19 amino acids.